One sample yielded the 20 T cell receptor beta chains listed below, sequenced in a study of blood T cell repertoires in COVID-19. Generated by immunoSEQ multiplex PCR, the TCRdb table keeps only in-frame clones and is missing some. The sample lists around 220,000 clones, 84% occurring once. Sample: PBMCs or T cells enriched from blood (not recorded which). Receptor source: a woman aged 40 to 50 who had recovered from COVID-19.

CDR3: CASSRTGLNTEAFF. In DNA, the CDR3 is TGCGCCAGCAGCCGGACAGGCCTTAACACTGAAGCTTTCTTT. The chain has TRBV5-1 and TRBJ1-1; 7 nucleotides line up with TRBD1. The CDR3 totals 14 residues. Germline V gene lookup returns CDR1 SGHRS and CDR2 YFSETQ. V lost 4 bases and J lost 2; bases outside the gene matches: 5.

This chain joins TRBV24-1 and TRBJ2-1; TRBD1 aligns across 8 bases. The trim removed 6 bases at V and 4 bases at J, leaving 7 bases unmatched. The CDR3 is 15 residues long. Germline values: CDR1 KGHDR, CDR2 SFDVKD. CDR3 amino acids: CATSPGGQGYNEQFF. The CDR3 DNA reads TGTGCCACCAGTCCAGGAGGACAGGGATACAATGAGCAGTTCTTC.

This chain links TRBV7-8 with TRBJ2-7; a weak D match, TRBD1 (5 bases). V lost 1 base and J lost 1, with 8 bases in between. The CDR3 runs to 14 residues. Looked up from germline, CDR1 is SGHVS and CDR2 is FQNEAQ. CDR3 DNA: TGTGCCAGCAGCTTAGTTCCAGGGTCCTACGAGCAGTACTTC. Its translation: CASSLVPGSYEQYF.

The chain combines TRBV10-3 with TRBJ2-1, with a tentative D call TRBD1 (5 bases). V lost 7 bases to trimming and J lost 10 bases, with 17 bases between them. The germline V gene has CDR1 ENHRY and CDR2 SYGVKD. CDR3 length equals 13 residues. The CDR3: CAITTAGSEEQFF. The CDR3 bases are TGTGCCATCACCACGGCAGGGTCTGAGGAGCAGTTCTTC.

This clone was found a few times. The genes are TRBV3-1 (or the pseudogene TRBV3-2) and TRBJ2-5; 7 bases match TRBD1. The length of the CDR3 is 15 residues. V was clipped by 4 bases and J by 1 base; unmatched bases: 6. Germline V lookup: CDR1 LGHDT, CDR2 YNNKEL (reference sequence). The CDR3 DNA follows: TGTGCCAGCAGCCCTCGACAGGGTGGCCAAGAGACCCAGTACTTC. This codes for CASSPRQGGQETQYF.

The CDR3 sequence is CASSPRLARTGELFF. The CDR3 DNA reads TGTGCCAGCAGTCCCAGACTAGCGCGGACCGGGGAGCTGTTTTTT. The gene calls are TRBV11-2 and TRBJ2-2, with 8 bases fitting TRBD2. Per the germline V gene, CDR1 is SGHAT and CDR2 is FQNNGV. V lost 6 bases, J lost 5 bases, and 8 bases stayed unmatched. The CDR3 spans 15 residues. The entire variable domain, with the rest obtained from reference TRBV11-2 and TRBJ2-2, is as follows: EAGVAQSPRYKIIEKRQSVAFWCNPISGHATLYWYQQILGQGPKLLIQFQNNGVVDDSQLPKDRFSAERLKGVDSTLKIQPAKLEDSAVYLCASSPRLARTGELFFGEGSRLTVL.

The chain employs TRBV12-1 and TRBJ2-7; the table's D call, TRBD1, was not checked against the DNA. TRBV12-1 is listed as a pseudogene. This CDR3 comprises 15 residues. CDR3 region: CASSLKGMTLYEQYV. The CDR3 DNA sequence: TGTGCCAGCAGCTTAAAGGGGATGACGCTTTACGAGCAGTACGTC.

This chain links TRBV11-1 with TRBJ2-5; D perhaps matches TRBD2 (6 bases). Germline loops: CDR1 SGHAT, CDR2 FQDESV (reference sequence). The length of the CDR3 is 13 residues. Between the trimmed V and J ends, which lost 3 bases and 5 bases, there was a span of 10 bases. The CDR3 nucleotides read TGTGCCAGCAGCTTGGAGGGGAGGGAGACCCAGTACTTC. This codes for CASSLEGRETQYF.

This sequence joins TRBV2 and TRBJ1-4; D uncertain. The germline V gene encodes CDR1 SNHLY and CDR2 FYNNEI. The CDR3 consists of 14 residues. The germline V and J ends were trimmed by 2 bases and 8 bases, with 12 bases remaining between them. The CDR3 protein is CASSEQRALEKLFF. The CDR3, as DNA: TGTGCCAGCAGTGAACAGAGGGCTCTAGAAAAACTGTTTTTT.

This clone was detected once. This chain connects TRBV11-2 to TRBJ2-5; 9 bases fit TRBD2. The V segment lost 1 base and the J segment 4 bases; nucleotides outside the gene matches: 7. Germline V gene sequence: CDR1 SGHAT, CDR2 FQNNGV. There are 16 residues in the CDR3. In DNA, the CDR3 is TGTGCCAGCAGCTTAGTACTAGCGGGCACAGGAGAGACCCAGTACTTC. It translates to CASSLVLAGTGETQYF. Full variable domain (rest looked up from reference TRBV11-2 and TRBJ2-5): EAGVAQSPRYKIIEKRQSVAFWCNPISGHATLYWYQQILGQGPKLLIQFQNNGVVDDSQLPKDRFSAERLKGVDSTLKIQPAKLEDSAVYLCASSLVLAGTGETQYFGPGTRLLVL.

In regard to this clone: The sample has other DNA sequences that encode this CDR3 too. The chain's CDR3 is CSATGGGELFF. CDR3 DNA: TGCAGTGCTACTGGAGGCGGGGAGCTGTTTTTT. The V call is TRBV20-1, the J call TRBJ2-2; D is perhaps TRBD2 (5 bases). Germline V lookup: CDR1 DFQATT, CDR2 SNEGSKA (reference sequence). Trimming took 4 bases from V and 7 from J, leaving 7 bases between them. This CDR3 has 11 amino acids.

The chain joins TRBV28 to TRBJ1-5, with 8 nucleotides matching TRBD1. J gave up 5 bases and V 5 bases, and 5 bases lay outside the gene matches. CDR1 is MDHEN and CDR2 is SYDVKM in the germline V gene. This CDR3 has 14 residues. The CDR3 loop is CASSLRQGYQPQHF. The CDR3 nucleotides read TGTGCCAGCAGTCTCCGACAGGGGTATCAGCCCCAGCATTTT. Using reference TRBV28 and TRBJ1-5 for the parts outside the CDR3, the full variable domain is DVKVTQSSRYLVKRTGEKVFLECVQDMDHENMFWYRQDPGLGLRLIYFSYDVKMKEKGDIPEGYSVSREKKERFSLILESASTNQTSMYLCASSLRQGYQPQHFGDGTRLSIL.

The chain has TRBV5-8 and TRBJ1-2, with D unclear. The CDR3 spans 12 residues. The ends were cut back, 4 bases at V and 5 bases at J, with 9 bases in the middle. Germline CDR1 is SGHTS and CDR2 is YDEGEE. The CDR3 region has the DNA TGTGCCAGCAGCCCCTGGGAGTATGGCTACACCTTC. Translation: CASSPWEYGYTF.

CDR3 DNA sequence: TGTGCCAGCATGCGGGGGGACAGCACAGATACGCAGTATTTT. Amino acid sequence: CASMRGDSTDTQYF. The gene calls are TRBV28 and TRBJ2-3; TRBD2 aligns across 8 bases. The CDR3 length is 14 residues. Germline CDR1 and CDR2: MDHEN and SYDVKM. V shed 7 bases and J 0 bases; nucleotides not matched to a gene: 3. Combining the CDR3 with reference TRBV28 and TRBJ2-3 gives the whole variable domain DVKVTQSSRYLVKRTGEKVFLECVQDMDHENMFWYRQDPGLGLRLIYFSYDVKMKEKGDIPEGYSVSREKKERFSLILESASTNQTSMYLCASMRGDSTDTQYFGPGTRLTVL.

V and J are TRBV28 and TRBJ1-5; a weak D match, TRBD1 (5 bases). V gave up 8 bases and J gave up 0 bases, with 5 bases separating them. Per germline, CDR1 MDHEN and CDR2 SYDVKM. This CDR3 spans 12 amino acids. CDR3 amino acids: CASDSSNQPQHF. For the CDR3, the DNA is TGTGCCAGCGACAGTAGCAATCAGCCCCAGCATTTT.

The rearrangement links TRBV19 to TRBJ1-5, with unresolved D. The CDR3 covers 14 residues. Germline CDR1 is LNHDA and CDR2 is SQIVND (reference sequence). Trimming stripped 11 bases from V and 0 bases from J, with 14 bases between. The CDR3 DNA is TGTGCCGGAGAGAGTTTTTATAGCAATCAGCCCCAGCATTTT. It is translated as CAGESFYSNQPQHF.

This chain uses TRBV5-1 with TRBJ2-1, with D maybe TRBD1 (6 bases). V was shortened by 0 bases and J by 8 bases, with 9 bases between the two germline ends. Per the germline V gene, CDR1 is SGHRS and CDR2 is YFSETQ. The CDR3 covers 13 residues. CDR3 nucleotide sequence: TGCGCCAGCAGCTTGGGCAGGGGCTATGAGCAGTTCTTC. Its protein product is CASSLGRGYEQFF.

CDR3 sequence (DNA): TGTGCCAGCAGCCTCGACAGGGGCGAAACCTACGAGCAGTACTTC. It yields the protein CASSLDRGETYEQYF. The chain uses TRBV7-3 and TRBJ2-7; 8 nucleotides align to TRBD1. This CDR3 is 15 amino acids long. Unmatched junction bases numbered 8, after V lost 5 bases and J lost 2 bases. Germline V gene lookup returns CDR1 SGHTA and CDR2 FQGTGA.

The genes are TRBV10-2 and TRBJ2-3; 10 nucleotides line up with TRBD2. J gave up 5 bases and V 0 bases, and 11 bases lay outside the gene matches. Germline CDR1 WSHSY, CDR2 SAAADI. This CDR3 has 18 amino acids. CDR3 nucleotides: TGCGCCAGCAGTGAGTCGCTAGCGGGAGCTAACTCGGGAGATACGCAGTATTTT. Translated, it gives CASSESLAGANSGDTQYF.

Comments on this clone: One junction end disagrees with the germline gene, perhaps due to a read error. J is TRBJ2-4 and V is TRBV29-1; tentatively, D is TRBD2 (7 bases). The CDR3 runs to 19 residues. Looked up from germline, CDR1 is SQVTM and CDR2 is ANQGSEA. CDR3 sequence: CRVGGGAGGWTFTKNIQYF. Written as DNA, the CDR3 is TGCCGCGTGGGTGGGGGGGCTGGGGGTTGGACTTTTACCAAAAACATTCAGTACTTC.